This T cell receptor beta chain was identified during a study of T cell clonality in common variable immunodeficiency. The CDR3 loop spans 14 amino acids. The germline gives CDR1 SNHLY, CDR2 FYNNEI. V lost 4 bases and J lost 6; bases outside the gene matches: 2. Notes on the study in general: Reportedly, TCR beta sequences from common variable immunodeficiency showed fewer deletions and N-nucleotide insertions.

This clone has only a few counts. Its antigen is not known. The CDR3 extends 3 residues past the end of the read, so its final part is completed from the germline J gene. Assay used: immunoSEQ multiplex PCR; TCRdb lists only in-frame clones, some missing. Listed for the sample are 15,000 to 20,000 clones, none seen a single time. The chain couples TRBV2 to TRBJ2-2; 10 nucleotides agree with TRBD1. Sequenced: peripheral blood mononuclear cells. This TCR was recovered from a human donor with common variable immunodeficiency. CDR3: CASSGTGGAGELFF. The covered CDR3 bases are TGTGCCAGCAGTGGGACAGGGGGGGCCGGGGAG. The variable domain in full, with the rest retrieved from reference TRBV2 and TRBJ2-2, is EPEVTQTPSHQVTQMGQEVILRCVPISNHLYFYWYRQILGQKVEFLVSFYNNEISEKSEIFDDQFSVERPDGSNFTLKIRSTKLEDSAMYFCASSGTGGAGELFFGEGSRLTVL.